The subject of this entry is one T cell receptor (beta chain). The V segment lost 3 bases and the J segment 6 bases; nucleotides outside the gene matches: 11. Looked up from germline, CDR1 is LGHNA and CDR2 is YSLEER. The CDR3 contains 17 residues. Source study methods: By means of reference gene primer amplification, nucleated cell counts were estimated. Repertoires were generated with immunoSEQ multiplex PCR, while TCRdb's copy carries only in-frame clones and drops some. From that table come the V and J calls and clone size; the DNA was used to work out D and trimming. The table records roughly 300,000 clones, roughly nine tenths of them present only once. This entry belongs to a study of blood T cell repertoires in COVID-19. Study-level information: Samples came from the United States, Italy and Spain, spanning acute and convalescent COVID-19. Sources were T cells, B-cell-depleted T cells, or PBMCs; the material itself was cDNA or gDNA.

The Seattle site enrolled patients during active infection and followed them longitudinally. The TCR originated in a woman aged 25-40 years with COVID-19, enrolled during active disease. The rearrangement joins TRBV4-3 to TRBJ2-2; the match to TRBD2 covers 9 bases. Specimen: peripheral blood. The CDR3 is CASSQGVVAGGPGELFF. In DNA, the CDR3 is TGCGCCAGCAGCCAGGGGGTGGTGGCGGGGGGGCCCGGGGAGCTGTTTTTT.